One and the same sample provided the 13 T cell receptor beta chains below, sequenced in a study of vaccination and CD4 T cells after COVID-19. Treatment reported: approximately 9-day PBMC culture with coronavirus spike peptide pools or control peptides (ViraFEST assay). Which antigens these TCRs recognize remains unknown. Cultured CD4+ T-cell DNA underwent Oncomine TCR Beta short-read sequencing. TCRdb called the PCR reads again in MiXCR, with one record for every CDR3 protein. The data contain 20,000 to 25,000 distinct CDR3 sequences, around 60% of them singletons. The source material was CD4+ T cells from blood, cultured in vitro, sampled after SARS-CoV-2 vaccination. The receptors here all came from a human donor who received a COVID-19 vaccine.

This clonotype was seen a handful of times. The genes are TRBV2 and TRBJ2-7, with TRBD2 matching over 12 bases. The CDR3 has 14 amino acids. Losses at the gene ends were 8 bases for V and 2 bases for J; bases not matched to a gene: 4. Germline loops: CDR1 SNHLY, CDR2 FYNNEI. In nucleotides, the CDR3 is TGTGCCAGCCAACTAGCGGGGGGCCCCTACGAGCAGTACTTC. Its protein is CASQLAGGPYEQYF. The entire variable domain, with the rest obtained from reference TRBV2 and TRBJ2-7, is as follows: EPEVTQTPSHQVTQMGQEVILRCVPISNHLYFYWYRQILGQKVEFLVSFYNNEISEKSEIFDDQFSVERPDGSNFTLKIRSTKLEDSAMYFCASQLAGGPYEQYFGPGTRLTVT.

The rearrangement links TRBV7-9 to TRBJ1-2, with no clear D. Between the trimmed V and J ends, which lost 10 bases and 10 bases, there was a span of 13 bases. This CDR3 region has 10 residues. Germline V CDR1 and CDR2: SEHNR, FQNEAQ (reference sequence). The CDR3 is CATQTGPYTF. CDR3 DNA: TGTGCCACCCAGACCGGACCCTACACCTTC.

By frequency in the sample, this clonotype is large (0.1 to 1%). The chain has TRBV7-2 and TRBJ1-5; a possible D gene is TRBD1 (5 bases). This CDR3 is built from 15 residues. Per germline, CDR1 SGHTA and CDR2 FQGNSA. The V and J ends lost 1 base and 1 base respectively, with 8 bases between them. The CDR3 region has the DNA TGTGCCAGCAGCTTAGGGGGGGGGAGCAATCAGCCCCAGCATTTT. It is translated as CASSLGGGSNQPQHF.

This clonotype was found once. This rearrangement joins TRBV7-2 to TRBJ1-5, with 8 bases lining up with TRBD1. Germline CDR1 reads SGHTA; CDR2 reads FQGNSA. Unmatched junction bases numbered 6, after V lost 2 bases and J lost 6 bases. The CDR3 totals 15 residues. The CDR3 bases are TGTGCCAGCAGCTTACCAGGGGGCAGGGGTCAGCCCCAGCATTTT. Its protein is CASSLPGGRGQPQHF. Based on the CDR3 plus reference TRBV7-2 and TRBJ1-5, the full variable domain is GAGVSQSPSNKVTEKGKDVELRCDPISGHTALYWYRQSLGQGLEFLIYFQGNSAPDKSGLPSDRFSAERTGGSVSTLTIQRTQQEDSAVYLCASSLPGGRGQPQHFGDGTRLSIL.

The J gene is TRBJ1-5, the V gene TRBV20-1, with D unresolved. This CDR3 has 14 amino acids. Trimming removed 3 bases from V and 0 bases from J, with 9 bases in between. The germline V gene has CDR1 DFQATT and CDR2 SNEGSKA (reference sequence). For the CDR3, the DNA is TGCAGTGCTAGGGGAGGAGATAGCAATCAGCCCCAGCATTTT. Encoded protein: CSARGGDSNQPQHF.

About this clonotype itself: The junction departs from the called germline gene at one end, perhaps through a read error. The rearrangement links TRBV6-1 to TRBJ1-2, with 10 positions matching TRBD1. This CDR3 contains 16 residues. Germline CDR1 reads MNHNS; CDR2 reads SASEGT. This CDR3 is CAISEGQGSNDYGYTF. The CDR3, as DNA: TGTGCCATCAGTGAGGGACAGGGGTCGAATGACTATGGCTACACCTTC.

This sequence joins TRBV6-1 and TRBJ1-2, with 10 bases aligning to TRBD1. V trimming: 6 bases; J trimming: 7 bases; junction bases outside the gene matches: 5. The CDR3 contains 13 residues. Germline-derived CDR1 and CDR2 are MNHNS and SASEGT. Written as DNA, the CDR3 is TGTGCCAGCAGCAGGGACAGGGGAGCTGGCTACACCTTC. It is translated as CASSRDRGAGYTF.

This clonotype was seen more than once but under ten times. The rearrangement joins TRBV19 to TRBJ2-2, with a weak D call TRBD1 (6 bases). The CDR3 consists of 13 residues. Trimming shortened V by 5 bases and J by 8 bases, and 12 bases separated the two germline ends. CDR1 and CDR2 (germline): LNHDA, SQIVND (reference sequence). This chain's CDR3 is CASSVSRGGELFF. Here the CDR3 DNA reads TGTGCCAGTAGTGTAAGCAGGGGAGGGGAGCTGTTTTTT.

This chain links TRBV6-2 or TRBV6-3 with TRBJ1-5; D ambiguous. The CDR3 has 15 residues. Germline V lookup: CDR1 MNHEY, CDR2 SVGEGT. Between the trimmed V and J ends, which lost 7 bases and 0 bases, there was a span of 13 bases. Written as DNA, the CDR3 is TGTGCCAGCAAATACGGAGTTTATAGCAATCAGCCCCAGCATTTT. Amino acid sequence: CASKYGVYSNQPQHF.

This chain joins TRBV6-1 and TRBJ1-1; the D gene is possibly TRBD1 (6 bases). The CDR3 consists of 14 residues. From germline, CDR1 is MNHNS and CDR2 SASEGT. Trimming left V 5 bases short and J 6 bases short, with 16 bases between. DNA for the CDR3: TGTGCCAGCAGTACGCACAGGGTAGGCGCTGAAGCTTTCTTT. This translates into CASSTHRVGAEAFF.

The sample holds a few counts of this clonotype. This chain connects TRBV7-2 to TRBJ2-5, with TRBD1 identical over 7 bases. The J segment lost 3 bases and the V segment lost 1 base, leaving 2 bases of the junction unmatched. Germline V gene lookup returns CDR1 SGHTA and CDR2 FQGNSA. This CDR3 has 14 residues. In DNA, the CDR3 is TGTGCCAGCAGCTTAGGACAGGGAAAAGAGACCCAGTACTTC. Its translation: CASSLGQGKETQYF.

The genes are TRBV24-1 and TRBJ1-2; 7 bases match TRBD1. The CDR3 extends over 13 amino acids. V was clipped by 4 bases and J by 7 bases; unmatched bases: 5. Per germline, CDR1 KGHDR and CDR2 SFDVKD. CDR3 DNA sequence: TGTGCCACCAGTGACCCCGGGACAGTTGGCTACACCTTC. It encodes CATSDPGTVGYTF.

V is TRBV24-1 and J is TRBJ1-2, with D possibly matching TRBD1 (5 bases). The CDR3 is 14 amino acids. The germline V gene has CDR1 KGHDR and CDR2 SFDVKD. Trimming took off 4 bases at V and 8 bases at J, with 16 bases between the two ends. The CDR3 spells CATSDPGPRGGYTF. Written as DNA, the CDR3 is TGTGCCACCAGTGACCCGGGGCCCCGAGGCGGCTACACCTTC.